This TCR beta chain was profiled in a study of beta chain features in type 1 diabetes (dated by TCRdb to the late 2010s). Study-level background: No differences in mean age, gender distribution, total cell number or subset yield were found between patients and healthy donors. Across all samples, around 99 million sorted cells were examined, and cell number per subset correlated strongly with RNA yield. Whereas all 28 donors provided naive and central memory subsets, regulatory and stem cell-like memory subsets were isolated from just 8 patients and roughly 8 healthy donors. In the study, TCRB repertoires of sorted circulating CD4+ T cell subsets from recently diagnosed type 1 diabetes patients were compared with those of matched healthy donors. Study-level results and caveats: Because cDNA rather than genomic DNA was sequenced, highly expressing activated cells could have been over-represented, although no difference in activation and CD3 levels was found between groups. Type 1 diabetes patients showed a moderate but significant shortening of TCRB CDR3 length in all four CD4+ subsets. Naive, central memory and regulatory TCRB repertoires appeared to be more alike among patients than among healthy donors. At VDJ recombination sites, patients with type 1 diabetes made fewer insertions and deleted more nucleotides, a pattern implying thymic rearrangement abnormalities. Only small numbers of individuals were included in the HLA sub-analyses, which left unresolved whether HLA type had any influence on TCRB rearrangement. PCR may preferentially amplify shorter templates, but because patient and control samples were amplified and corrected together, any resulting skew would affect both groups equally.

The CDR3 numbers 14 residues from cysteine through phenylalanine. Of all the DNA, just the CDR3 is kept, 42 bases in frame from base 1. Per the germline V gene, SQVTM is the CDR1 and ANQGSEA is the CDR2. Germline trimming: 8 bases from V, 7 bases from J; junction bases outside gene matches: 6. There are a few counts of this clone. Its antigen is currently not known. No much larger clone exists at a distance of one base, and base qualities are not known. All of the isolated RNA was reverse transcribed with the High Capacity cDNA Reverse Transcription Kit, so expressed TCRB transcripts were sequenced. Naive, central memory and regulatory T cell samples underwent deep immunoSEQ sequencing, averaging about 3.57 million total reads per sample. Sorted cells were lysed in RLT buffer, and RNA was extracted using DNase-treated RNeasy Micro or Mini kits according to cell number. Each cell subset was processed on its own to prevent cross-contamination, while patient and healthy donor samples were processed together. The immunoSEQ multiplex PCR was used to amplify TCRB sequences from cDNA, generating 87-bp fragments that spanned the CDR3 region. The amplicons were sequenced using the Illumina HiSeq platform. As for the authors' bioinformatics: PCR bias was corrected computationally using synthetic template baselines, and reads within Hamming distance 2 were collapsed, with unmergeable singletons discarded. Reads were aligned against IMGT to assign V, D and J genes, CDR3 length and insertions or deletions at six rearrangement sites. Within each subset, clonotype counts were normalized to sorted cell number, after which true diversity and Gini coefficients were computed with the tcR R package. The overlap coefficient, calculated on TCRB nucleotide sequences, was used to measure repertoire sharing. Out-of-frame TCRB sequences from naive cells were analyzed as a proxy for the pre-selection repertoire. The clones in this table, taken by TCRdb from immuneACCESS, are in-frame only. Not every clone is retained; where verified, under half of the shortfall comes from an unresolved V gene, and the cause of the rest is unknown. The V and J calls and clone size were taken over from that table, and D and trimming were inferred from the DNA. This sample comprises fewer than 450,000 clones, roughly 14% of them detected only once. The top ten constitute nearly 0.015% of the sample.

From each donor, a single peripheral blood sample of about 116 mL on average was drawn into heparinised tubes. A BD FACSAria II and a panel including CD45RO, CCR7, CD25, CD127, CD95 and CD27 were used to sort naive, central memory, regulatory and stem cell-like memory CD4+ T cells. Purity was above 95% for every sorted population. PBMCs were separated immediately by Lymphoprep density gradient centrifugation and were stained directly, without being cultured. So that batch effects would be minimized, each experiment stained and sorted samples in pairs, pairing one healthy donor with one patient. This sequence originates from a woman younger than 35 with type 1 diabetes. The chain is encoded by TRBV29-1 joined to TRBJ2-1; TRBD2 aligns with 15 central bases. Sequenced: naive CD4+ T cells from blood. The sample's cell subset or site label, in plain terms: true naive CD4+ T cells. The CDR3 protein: CSSPGTSGRNEQFF. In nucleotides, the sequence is TGCAGCTCCCCCGGGACTAGCGGGAGGAATGAGCAGTTCTTC.